Following are 32 T cell receptor beta chains from one sample sequenced in a study of blood T cell repertoires in COVID-19. Data came from immunoSEQ multiplex PCR; TCRdb stores just in-frame clones and leaves some out. Of 140,000 to 150,000 clones detected, over 70% appear once; the ten largest clones hold approximately 8%. Sequenced sample: peripheral blood. The receptors come from a man in his fifties or sixties with active or convalescent COVID-19.

The CDR3 bases are TGTGCCAGCTCACCAGTCGGGGAAGTGGGAAACTATGGCTACACCTTC. Protein: CASSPVGEVGNYGYTF. The rearrangement uses TRBV18 and TRBJ1-2; no definite D call. Germline V gene data show CDR1 as KGHSH and CDR2 as LQKENI. Trimming took 2 bases from V and 2 from J, leaving 15 bases between them. The CDR3 is 16 residues long.

The V gene is TRBV5-4, the J gene TRBJ2-2; 7 positions agree with TRBD2. The CDR3 has 16 amino acids. V lost 3 bases to trimming and J lost 3 bases; unmatched junction nucleotides: 8. Looked up from germline, CDR1 is SGHNT and CDR2 is YYREEE (reference sequence). CDR3: CASSYRDYRDTGELFF. As DNA, the CDR3 is TGTGCCAGCAGCTACCGGGACTACCGGGACACCGGGGAGCTGTTTTTT.

This chain joins TRBV9 and TRBJ2-1; a weak D match, TRBD2 (5 bases). The length of the CDR3 is 15 residues. The V gene's germline CDR1 is SGDLS and CDR2 YYNGEE. V was cut by 5 bases and J by 2 bases, with 14 bases left in between. The chain's CDR3 is CASSLSGFPYNEQFF. Written as DNA, the CDR3 is TGTGCCAGCAGTCTAAGCGGCTTTCCCTACAATGAGCAGTTCTTC.

The chain joins TRBV7-8 to TRBJ2-3; D possibly corresponds to TRBD1 (6 bases). The CDR3 runs 15 residues. The germline V gene encodes CDR1 SGHVS and CDR2 FQNEAQ. Deletions cut 5 bases from V and 2 bases from J, with 14 bases between. The CDR3 nucleotides read TGTGCCAGCAGCGCAGACAGGTGGGACACAGATACGCAGTATTTT. As protein: CASSADRWDTDTQYF.

The chain has TRBV6-6 and TRBJ2-1, with TRBD1 matching over 10 bases. Germline V gene lookup returns CDR1 MNHNY and CDR2 SVGAGI (reference sequence). CDR3 size: 15 residues. V lost 2 bases and J lost 4; bases outside the gene matches: 2. The DNA of the CDR3 is TGTGCCAGCAGTTACGACAGGGGGCTTTACAATGAGCAGTTCTTC. Its protein is CASSYDRGLYNEQFF.

The chain joins TRBV5-5 to TRBJ2-2, with unresolved D. V was clipped by 5 bases and J by 3 bases, with 8 bases between them. Germline-derived CDR1 and CDR2 are SGHKS and YYEKEE (reference sequence). The CDR3 contains 13 residues. This CDR3 is CASSRLDTGELFF. In DNA form, the CDR3 reads TGTGCCAGCAGTCGGTTGGACACCGGGGAGCTGTTTTTT.

The chain links TRBV13 to TRBJ1-4, with 9 bases matching TRBD1. The V gene end was trimmed by 4 bases and the J gene end by 10 bases; junction bases not matched to a gene: 7. Germline lookup yields CDR1 PRHDT and CDR2 FYEKMQ (reference sequence). This CDR3 comprises 14 residues. For the CDR3, the DNA is TGTGCCAGCAGCTCCAAGGGGGGACAGGGAAAACTGTTTTTT. It encodes CASSSKGGQGKLFF.

V is TRBV19 and J is TRBJ2-1, with 10 bases fitting TRBD2. The CDR3 is made up of 15 amino acids. CDR1 and CDR2 (germline): LNHDA, SQIVND (reference sequence). J lost 0 bases, V lost 10 bases, and 6 bases had no gene match. Here the CDR3 reads CATDSGRSSYNEQFF. CDR3 sequence (DNA): TGTGCCACCGATAGCGGGAGGAGCTCCTACAATGAGCAGTTCTTC.

The chain links TRBV15 to TRBJ2-1, with 12 bases that match TRBD2. CDR1 is LNHNV and CDR2 is YYDKDF in the germline V gene (reference sequence). J lost 9 bases, V lost 0 bases, and 9 bases had no gene match. The CDR3 has 17 amino acids. CDR3: CATSRDYSSGRGGEQFF. DNA of the CDR3: TGTGCCACCAGCAGAGATTATTCTAGCGGGAGGGGAGGTGAGCAGTTCTTC.

This chain uses TRBV7-3 with TRBJ2-5; 12 bases map to TRBD2. Germline values: CDR1 SGHTA, CDR2 FQGTGA. The CDR3 runs to 15 residues. Unmatched junction bases numbered 6, after V lost 5 bases and J lost 5 bases. The CDR3 DNA is TGTGCCAGCAGCCTAGCGGGAGGGGGTTTGGAGACCCAGTACTTC. Translating gives CASSLAGGGLETQYF.

This clone was picked up a small number of times. The rearrangement joins TRBV5-6 to TRBJ1-1, with a weak D call TRBD1 (5 bases). There are 14 residues in the CDR3. From germline, CDR1 is SGHDT and CDR2 YYEEEE. Trimming took off 4 bases at V and 2 bases at J, with 12 bases between the two ends. The CDR3 sequence is CASSPQGFNTEAFF. The CDR3 DNA is TGTGCCAGCAGCCCTCAGGGATTCAACACTGAAGCTTTCTTT.

This clone was seen only a few times. This rearrangement joins TRBV4-1 to TRBJ2-5; D not certain. The CDR3 spans 14 residues. Germline V gives CDR1 MGHRA, CDR2 YSYEKL. V gave up 3 bases and J gave up 7 bases, with 15 bases separating them. Written as DNA, the CDR3 is TGCGCCAGCAGCCAGGGTAGAGGTCTCGGGACCCAGTACTTC. Translation gives CASSQGRGLGTQYF.

V is TRBV18 and J is TRBJ1-6; D is ambiguous. The CDR3 has 13 residues. The ends were cut back, 2 bases at V and 8 bases at J, with 7 bases in the middle. The germline V gene encodes CDR1 KGHSH and CDR2 LQKENI. The CDR3 region has the DNA TGTGCCAGCTCACCAGGGCAGGATTCACCCCTCCACTTT. Residues: CASSPGQDSPLHF.

This clone was counted a few times. The chain has TRBV10-1 and TRBJ2-3, with 8 bases that match TRBD2. Germline V gene sequence: CDR1 WNHNN, CDR2 SYGVQD (reference sequence). The V gene end was trimmed by 3 bases and the J gene end by 3 bases; junction bases not matched to a gene: 8. The CDR3 totals 16 residues. The CDR3 loop reads CASSEIAGIRTDTQYF. The CDR3 coding sequence is TGCGCCAGCAGTGAAATAGCGGGAATCCGGACAGATACGCAGTATTTT.

This chain uses TRBV4-1 with TRBJ2-5; TRBD2 matches at 12 bases. CDR1 is MGHRA and CDR2 is YSYEKL in the germline V gene. V was pared by 3 bases and J by 2 bases, with 7 bases of the junction left unmatched. The CDR3 is 17 amino acids. CDR3 amino acids: CASSHRLAGVGQETQYF. In nucleotides, the CDR3 is TGCGCCAGCAGCCACCGACTAGCGGGAGTCGGGCAAGAGACCCAGTACTTC.

V gene TRBV27 combines with J gene TRBJ2-2, with 11 bases that match TRBD2. Germline V gene lookup returns CDR1 MNHEY and CDR2 SMNVEV (reference sequence). V was clipped by 4 bases and J by 5 bases; unmatched bases: 15. CDR3 length: 19 amino acids. The CDR3 loop is CASSSGWALAGEGTGELFF. The DNA for the CDR3 is TGTGCCAGCAGTTCCGGCTGGGCACTAGCGGGAGAGGGGACCGGGGAGCTGTTTTTT.

This clone appeared a few times. Since the CDR3 does not end with the conserved phenylalanine or tryptophan, this likely comes from a read error. Because the CDR3's place on the DNA is in doubt, the DNA is left out and the CDR3 is given as listed by TCRdb. The V call is TRBV5-4, the J call TRBJ2-7; the DNA was not used to check the table's D call, TRBD2. Counting both end residues, the CDR3 totals 13 amino acids. From germline, CDR1 is SGHNT and CDR2 YYREEE (reference sequence). The CDR3 spells CASSPGTSDRSSL.

This clone was observed a few times. The chain links TRBV13 to TRBJ2-7; weak D call: TRBD2 (6 bases). Deletions cut 6 bases from V and 7 bases from J, with 22 bases between. Germline V lookup: CDR1 PRHDT, CDR2 FYEKMQ (reference sequence). The CDR3 sequence is 15 residues long. The CDR3 loop is CASRWRGGTLREQYF. The CDR3 DNA follows: TGTGCCAGCAGATGGCGGGGCGGGACCCTTCGGGAGCAGTACTTC.

The chain uses TRBV6-1 and TRBJ2-5; 8 bases align to TRBD1. This CDR3 has 15 amino acids. V lost 3 bases to trimming and J lost 5 bases; unmatched junction nucleotides: 8. Germline CDR1 is MNHNS and CDR2 is SASEGT. The CDR3 is CASSEVRTGRETQYF. The CDR3 bases are TGTGCCAGCAGTGAGGTCAGGACAGGGAGGGAGACCCAGTACTTC.

The chain has TRBV5-1 and TRBJ1-4; D is ambiguous. There are 14 residues in the CDR3. The germline V gene encodes CDR1 SGHRS and CDR2 YFSETQ. V was shortened by 8 bases and J by 6 bases, with 17 bases between the two germline ends. The CDR3 DNA reads as TGCGCCAGTAGAGAGATGCAACTTCATGAAAAACTGTTTTTT. Protein sequence: CASREMQLHEKLFF.

In this sample, this clone turned up once. The chain is built from TRBV7-9 and TRBJ2-3, with TRBD2 as a possible D gene (6 bases). This CDR3 has 16 residues. Trimming shortened V by 4 bases and J by 1 base, and 15 bases separated the two germline ends. Germline CDR1 and CDR2: SEHNR and FQNEAQ (reference sequence). CDR3 DNA: TGTGCCAGCAGCTCTCGCAGGGAGGCTGGCACAGATACGCAGTATTTT. Amino acid sequence: CASSSRREAGTDTQYF.

V is TRBV27 and J is TRBJ1-2, with D maybe TRBD1 (6 bases). The CDR3 has 15 residues. Trimming took off 6 bases at V and 6 bases at J, with 20 bases between the two ends. Germline-derived CDR1 and CDR2 are MNHEY and SMNVEV (reference sequence). The CDR3 here is CASRPGAGVVHGYTF. CDR3 nucleotide sequence: TGTGCCAGCAGACCCGGGGCAGGGGTAGTCCATGGCTACACCTTC.

This clone was counted between two and nine times. V gene TRBV2 combines with J gene TRBJ1-2, with TRBD1 as a possible D gene (5 bases). Germline CDR1 SNHLY, CDR2 FYNNEI. The V end was cut by 7 bases, the J end by 4 bases, with 13 bases between. The CDR3 totals 13 residues. CDR3 sequence: CASNSGGGYGYTF. In nucleotides, the CDR3 is TGTGCCAGCAACAGTGGGGGGGGCTATGGCTACACCTTC.

This sequence joins TRBV6-4 and TRBJ1-2, with D possibly matching TRBD1 (5 bases). In germline, CDR1 is MRHNA, CDR2 SNTAGT. This CDR3 has 16 residues. The ends were cut back, 0 bases at V and 6 bases at J, with 17 bases in the middle. CDR3 sequence (DNA): TGTGCCAGCAGTGACTCGGCCCCGGGAGGGGTAGATGGCTACACCTTC. It encodes CASSDSAPGGVDGYTF.

This clone has just a few counts. The rearrangement links TRBV6-5 to TRBJ2-3; TRBD1 aligns across 10 bases. CDR1 is MNHEY and CDR2 is SVGAGI in the germline V gene. CDR3 size: 14 residues. J was trimmed by 6 bases and V by 5 bases; bases with no gene match: 5. CDR3 residues: CASSRRTGGDTQYF. DNA for the CDR3: TGTGCCAGCAGTCGGCGGACAGGGGGGGATACGCAGTATTTT.

The V gene is TRBV5-1, the J gene TRBJ2-3, with D maybe TRBD1 (5 bases). V lost 2 bases and J lost 6, with 7 bases in between. The germline CDR1 and CDR2 sequences are SGHRS and YFSETQ. The CDR3 is 12 amino acids. Written as DNA, the CDR3 is TGCGCCAGCAGCTTTGCAGGGGATACGCAGTATTTT. Translation gives CASSFAGDTQYF. Drawing the rest from reference TRBV5-1 and TRBJ2-3, the complete variable domain is KAGVTQTPRYLIKTRGQQVTLSCSPISGHRSVSWYQQTPGQGLQFLFEYFSETQRNKGNFPGRFSGRQFSNSRSEMNVSTLELGDSALYLCASSFAGDTQYFGPGTRLTVL.

The chain recombines TRBV28 with TRBJ2-3, with 7 bases lining up with TRBD1. CDR3 length: 14 residues. V lost 5 bases to trimming and J lost 2 bases; unmatched junction nucleotides: 4. Germline-derived CDR1 and CDR2 are MDHEN and SYDVKM. CDR3 nucleotide sequence: TGTGCCAGCAGTAAGGGGGCGTTCACAGATACGCAGTATTTT. The encoded protein is CASSKGAFTDTQYF.

V usage is TRBV28 and J usage is TRBJ2-7; 13 positions match TRBD2. In germline, CDR1 is MDHEN, CDR2 SYDVKM. CDR3 length: 15 amino acids. The V gene end was trimmed by 6 bases and the J gene end by 6 bases; junction bases not matched to a gene: 8. The CDR3 sequence: CASRTSGRFLAEQYF. The CDR3 DNA sequence: TGTGCCAGCAGGACTAGCGGGAGGTTCCTCGCCGAGCAGTACTTC.

The chain couples TRBV5-1 to TRBJ1-2; D is uncertain. This CDR3 spans 15 amino acids. The germline V gene has CDR1 SGHRS and CDR2 YFSETQ. The V end was cut by 0 bases, the J end by 0 bases, with 9 bases between. CDR3 sequence reads: CASSLEAGPNYGYTF. DNA for the CDR3: TGCGCCAGCAGCTTGGAGGCTGGGCCTAACTATGGCTACACCTTC.

J is TRBJ1-1 and V is TRBV7-2, with 7 nucleotides matching TRBD1. Per the germline V gene, CDR1 is SGHTA and CDR2 is FQGNSA. Germline trimming cut 3 bases from V and 5 bases from J; bases unmatched to any gene: 6. The CDR3 length is 14 residues. The CDR3: CASSFVQGWTEAFF. The CDR3 DNA follows: TGTGCCAGCAGCTTCGTACAGGGGTGGACTGAAGCTTTCTTT.

V is TRBV9 and J is TRBJ2-1; D perhaps matches TRBD1 (6 bases). CDR1 is SGDLS and CDR2 is YYNGEE in the germline V gene. V was shortened by 4 bases and J by 10 bases, with 15 bases between the two germline ends. The CDR3 runs 13 residues. In nucleotides, the CDR3 is TGTGCCAGCAGCATAGACCCTGACAGGGAGCAGTTCTTC. It encodes CASSIDPDREQFF.

This clone was recorded once. V gene TRBV24-1 combines with J gene TRBJ2-3; TRBD1 aligns across 8 bases. Germline loops: CDR1 KGHDR, CDR2 SFDVKD. The CDR3 length is 16 residues. V lost 0 bases, J lost 3 bases, and 4 bases stayed unmatched. The DNA for the CDR3 is TGTGCCACCAGTGATTTGAGGGACAGGACTACAGATACGCAGTATTTT. Amino acids: CATSDLRDRTTDTQYF.